This T cell receptor (beta chain) was observed in a study of T cell repertoires in cytomegalovirus infection. Broader study findings: Cumulative frequency (of public TCR beta family members) identified carriers of CMV plus the relevant HLA.

This clonotype was seen more than once but under ten times. Its specificity is not known. CDR3 length: 14 residues. The germline gives CDR1 SGHRS, CDR2 YFSETQ. Trimming pared 6 bases from V and 1 base from J, leaving 13 bases between. Via MiXCR, TCRdb re-called the reads, giving one row per CDR3 protein. The sample holds 55,000 to 70,000 distinct CDR3 sequences, approximately 22% seen once. Sequenced: PBMCs, sequenced either directly or after in vitro stimulation (not recorded which). This clonotype was sampled from a human donor in good health (CMV status not recorded). Some clones in this sample may be carry-over from other donors' samples. The rearrangement uses TRBV5-1 and TRBJ2-5; TRBD2 might be the D (5 bases). The CDR3 nucleotides read TGCGCCAGCACCCTACTAGAGGGCCAAGAGACCCAGTACTTC. It translates to CASTLLEGQETQYF.